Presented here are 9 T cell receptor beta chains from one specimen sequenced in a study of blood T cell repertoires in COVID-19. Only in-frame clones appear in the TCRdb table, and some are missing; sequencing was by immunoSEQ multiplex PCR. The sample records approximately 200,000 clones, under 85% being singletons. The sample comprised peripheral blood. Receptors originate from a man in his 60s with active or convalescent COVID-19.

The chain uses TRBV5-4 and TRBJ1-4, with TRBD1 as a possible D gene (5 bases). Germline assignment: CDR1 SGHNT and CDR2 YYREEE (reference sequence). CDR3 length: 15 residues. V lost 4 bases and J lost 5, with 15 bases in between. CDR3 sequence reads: CASSPGGNKNEKLFF. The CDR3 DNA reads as TGTGCCAGCAGCCCGGGGGGGAACAAAAATGAAAAACTGTTTTTT. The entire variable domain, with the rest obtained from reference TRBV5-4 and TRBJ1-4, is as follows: ETGVTQSPTHLIKTRGQQVTLRCSSQSGHNTVSWYQQALGQGPQFIFQYYREEENGRGNFPPRFSGLQFPNYSSELNVNALELDDSALYLCASSPGGNKNEKLFFGSGTQLSVL.

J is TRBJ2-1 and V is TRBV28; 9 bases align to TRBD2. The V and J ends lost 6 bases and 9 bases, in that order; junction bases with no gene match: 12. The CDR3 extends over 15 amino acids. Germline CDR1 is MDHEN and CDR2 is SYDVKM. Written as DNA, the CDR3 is TGTGCCAGCAGGCTTCTAGCGGGACCCAGGGGTGAGCAGTTCTTC. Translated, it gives CASRLLAGPRGEQFF.

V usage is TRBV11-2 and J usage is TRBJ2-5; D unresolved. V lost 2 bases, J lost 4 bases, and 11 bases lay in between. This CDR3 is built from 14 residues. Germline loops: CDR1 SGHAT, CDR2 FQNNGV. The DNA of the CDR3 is TGTGCCAGCAGCTTAAGTTGGTTGGCAGAGACCCAGTACTTC. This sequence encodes CASSLSWLAETQYF.

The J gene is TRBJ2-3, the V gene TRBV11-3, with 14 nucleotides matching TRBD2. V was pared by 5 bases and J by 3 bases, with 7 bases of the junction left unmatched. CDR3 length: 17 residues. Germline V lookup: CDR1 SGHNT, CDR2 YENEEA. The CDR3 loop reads CASSPGTSGSATDTQYF. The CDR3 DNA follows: TGTGCCAGCAGCCCAGGGACTAGCGGGAGTGCTACAGATACGCAGTATTTT.

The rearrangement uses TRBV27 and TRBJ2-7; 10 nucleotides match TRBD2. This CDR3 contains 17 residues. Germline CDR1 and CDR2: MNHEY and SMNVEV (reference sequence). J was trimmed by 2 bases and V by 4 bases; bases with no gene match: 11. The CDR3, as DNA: TGTGCCAGCAGTTGGTCTAGCGGGAGTGGGGGAACCTACGAGCAGTACTTC. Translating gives CASSWSSGSGGTYEQYF.

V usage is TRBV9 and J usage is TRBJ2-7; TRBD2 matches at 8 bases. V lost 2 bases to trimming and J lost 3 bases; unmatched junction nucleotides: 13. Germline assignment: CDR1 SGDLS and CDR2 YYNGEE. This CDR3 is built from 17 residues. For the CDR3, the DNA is TGTGCCAGCAGCGTTCAGCCCCAGCGGGAGCTGCACTACGAGCAGTACTTC. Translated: CASSVQPQRELHYEQYF.

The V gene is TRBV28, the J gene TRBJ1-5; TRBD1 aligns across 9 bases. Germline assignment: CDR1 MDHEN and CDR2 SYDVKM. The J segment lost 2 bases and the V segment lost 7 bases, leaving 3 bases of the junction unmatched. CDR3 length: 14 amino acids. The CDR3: CASTWTGGNQPQHF. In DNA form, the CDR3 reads TGTGCCAGCACCTGGACAGGGGGCAATCAGCCCCAGCATTTT.

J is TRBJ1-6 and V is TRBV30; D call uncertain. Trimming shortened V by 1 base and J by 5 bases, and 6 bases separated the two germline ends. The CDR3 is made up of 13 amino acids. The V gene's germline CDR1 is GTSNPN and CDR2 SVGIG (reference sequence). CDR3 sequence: CAWSGHNNSPLHF. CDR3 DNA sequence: TGTGCCTGGAGTGGGCACAATAATTCACCCCTCCACTTT.

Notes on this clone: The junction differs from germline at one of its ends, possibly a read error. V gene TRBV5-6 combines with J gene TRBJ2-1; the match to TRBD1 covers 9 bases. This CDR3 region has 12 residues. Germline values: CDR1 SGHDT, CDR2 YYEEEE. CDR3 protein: CASSLEQGAQLF. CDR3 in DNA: TGTGCCAGCAGCTTGGAACAGGGGGCTCAGCTCTTC. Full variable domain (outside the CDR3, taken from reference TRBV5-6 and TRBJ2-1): DAGVTQSPTHLIKTRGQQVTLRCSPKSGHDTVSWYQQALGQGPQFIFQYYEEEERQRGNFPDRFSGHQFPNYSSELNVNALLLGDSALYLCASSLEQGAQLFGPGTRLTVL.